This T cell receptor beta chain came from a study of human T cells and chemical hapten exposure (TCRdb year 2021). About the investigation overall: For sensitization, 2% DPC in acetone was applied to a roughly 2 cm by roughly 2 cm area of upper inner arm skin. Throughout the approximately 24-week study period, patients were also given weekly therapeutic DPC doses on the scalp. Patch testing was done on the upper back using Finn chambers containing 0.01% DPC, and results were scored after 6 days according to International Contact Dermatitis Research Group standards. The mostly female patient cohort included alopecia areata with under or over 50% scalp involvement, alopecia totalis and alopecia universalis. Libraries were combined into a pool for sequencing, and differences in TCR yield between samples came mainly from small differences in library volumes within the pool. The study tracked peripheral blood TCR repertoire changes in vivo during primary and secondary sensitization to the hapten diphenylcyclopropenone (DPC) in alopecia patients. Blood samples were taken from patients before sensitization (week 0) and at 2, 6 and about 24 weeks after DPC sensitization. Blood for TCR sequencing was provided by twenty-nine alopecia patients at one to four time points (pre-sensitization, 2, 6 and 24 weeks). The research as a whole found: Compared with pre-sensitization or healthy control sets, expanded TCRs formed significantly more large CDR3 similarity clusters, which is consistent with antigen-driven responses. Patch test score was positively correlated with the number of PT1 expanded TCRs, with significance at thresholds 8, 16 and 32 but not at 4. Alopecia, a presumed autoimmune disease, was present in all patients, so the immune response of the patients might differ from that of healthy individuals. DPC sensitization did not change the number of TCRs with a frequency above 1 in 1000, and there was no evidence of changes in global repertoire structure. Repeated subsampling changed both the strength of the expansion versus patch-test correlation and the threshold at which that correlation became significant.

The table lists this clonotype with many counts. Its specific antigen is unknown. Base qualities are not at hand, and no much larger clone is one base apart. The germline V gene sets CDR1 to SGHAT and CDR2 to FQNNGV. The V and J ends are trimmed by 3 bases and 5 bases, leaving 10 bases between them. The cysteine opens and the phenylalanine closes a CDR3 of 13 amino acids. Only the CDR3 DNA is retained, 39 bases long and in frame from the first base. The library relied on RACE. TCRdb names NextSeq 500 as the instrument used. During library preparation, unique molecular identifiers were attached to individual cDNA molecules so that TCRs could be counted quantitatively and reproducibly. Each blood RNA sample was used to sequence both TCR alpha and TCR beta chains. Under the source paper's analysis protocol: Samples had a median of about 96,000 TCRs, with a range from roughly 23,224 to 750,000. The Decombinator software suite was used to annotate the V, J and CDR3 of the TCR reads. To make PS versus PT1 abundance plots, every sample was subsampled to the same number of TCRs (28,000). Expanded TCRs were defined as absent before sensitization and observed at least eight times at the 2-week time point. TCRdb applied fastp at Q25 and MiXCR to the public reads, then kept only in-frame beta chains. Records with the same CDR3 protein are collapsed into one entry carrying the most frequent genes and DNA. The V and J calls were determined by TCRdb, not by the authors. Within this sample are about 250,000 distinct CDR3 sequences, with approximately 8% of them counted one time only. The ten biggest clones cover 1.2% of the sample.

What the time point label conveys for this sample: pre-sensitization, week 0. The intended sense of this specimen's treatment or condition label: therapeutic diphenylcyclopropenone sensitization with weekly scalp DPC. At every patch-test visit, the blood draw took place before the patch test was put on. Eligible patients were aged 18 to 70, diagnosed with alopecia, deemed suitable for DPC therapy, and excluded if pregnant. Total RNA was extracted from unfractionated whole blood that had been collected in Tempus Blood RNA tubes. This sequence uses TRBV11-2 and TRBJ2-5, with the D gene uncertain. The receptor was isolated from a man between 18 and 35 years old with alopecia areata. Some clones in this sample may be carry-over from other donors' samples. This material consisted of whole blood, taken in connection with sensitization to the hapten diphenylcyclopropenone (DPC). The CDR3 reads CASSFLQSETQYF. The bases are TGTGCCAGCAGCTTTCTTCAATCCGAGACCCAGTACTTC.